A selection of T cell receptor beta chains follows, all from one sample in a study of blood T cell repertoires in COVID-19. Profiled with immunoSEQ multiplex PCR; TCRdb holds only in-frame clones, not every one. This sample has 100,000 to 150,000 clones; approximately 74% occur once, and the top ten carry approximately 5.7%. The source material was peripheral blood. These receptors were collected from a man between 60 and 75 years old with acute or convalescent COVID-19. The CDR3 runs from the conserved cysteine through the conserved F or W. A D gene is named only where the DNA matches it firmly. Where a row states a size, it is once, few, many or the class of an expanded clone; other rows omit it.

>TRBV4-1|NA|TRBJ2-2|TRBD1
CASSPRTGAATEAGELFF
TGCGCCAGCAGCCCTAGGACAGGGGCGGCAACGGAAGCCGGGGAGCTGTTTTTT
>TRBV10-3|NA|TRBJ2-7|NA
CAIGGQNDYEQYF
TGTGCCATCGGAGGACAGAATGACTACGAGCAGTACTTC
>TRBV18|NA|TRBJ1-6|NA
CASSPAGERSPLHF
TGTGCCAGCTCACCCGCGGGGGAACGGTCACCCCTCCACTTT
>TRBV15|NA|TRBJ1-4|TRBD1
CATSTGQGNEKLFF
TGTGCCACCAGTACGGGACAGGGCAATGAAAAACTGTTTTTT
>TRBV7-8|NA|TRBJ2-3|TRBD2
CASSPGLAGGPRDTDTQYF
TGTGCCAGCAGCCCGGGACTAGCGGGGGGGCCCCGGGACACAGATACGCAGTATTTT
>TRBV2|NA|TRBJ1-6|NA
CASSGLSGGSYNSPLHF
TGTGCCAGCAGTGGTCTATCGGGGGGTTCCTATAATTCACCCCTCCACTTT
>TRBV7-7|few|TRBJ2-5|TRBD2
CASSLGSGRIRETQYF
TGTGCCAGCAGCTTAGGTAGCGGGAGGATCCGGGAGACCCAGTACTTC
>TRBV7-9|NA|TRBJ2-1|NA
CASSRSAASLNEQFF
TGTGCCAGCAGCCGTTCGGCGGCCTCTCTAAATGAGCAGTTCTTC
>TRBV3-1/TRBV3-2|NA|TRBJ2-5|TRBD2
CASSQEPTSGGETQYF
TGTGCCAGCAGCCAAGAACCGACTAGCGGGGGAGAGACCCAGTACTTC
>TRBV7-2|NA|TRBJ2-2|NA
CASSFYRNTGELFF
TGTGCCAGCAGCTTCTACAGAAACACCGGGGAGCTGTTTTTT
>TRBV27|NA|TRBJ2-1|TRBD2
CASLGLAGGPSYNEQFF
TGTGCCAGCCTGGGGCTAGCGGGGGGGCCATCCTACAATGAGCAGTTCTTC
>TRBV4-1|once|TRBJ1-2|NA
CASSQSWKTENYGYTF
TGCGCCAGCAGCCAAAGTTGGAAGACAGAGAACTATGGCTACACCTTC
>TRBV5-1|NA|TRBJ2-1|TRBD1
CASSWDSNNEQFF
TGCGCCAGCAGCTGGGACAGCAACAATGAGCAGTTCTTC
>TRBV24-1|NA|TRBJ1-2|NA
CATSGGKGGEGYTF
TGTGCCACCAGTGGGGGGAAAGGGGGGGAAGGCTACACCTTC
>TRBV24-1|NA|TRBJ2-7|TRBD1
CATSDSRQGGTYEQYF
TGTGCCACCAGTGATTCGAGACAGGGGGGCACCTACGAGCAGTACTTC
>TRBV27|NA|TRBJ2-7|NA
CASRHIGGSPEQYF
TGTGCCAGCAGACACATCGGAGGATCCCCCGAGCAGTACTTC
>TRBV5-1|few|TRBJ2-1|TRBD2
CASKRWEGSYNEQFF
TGCGCCAGCAAAAGGTGGGAGGGCTCCTACAATGAGCAGTTCTTC
>TRBV11-3|once|TRBJ2-1|TRBD2
CASSKGTSGLRYEQFF
TGTGCCAGCAGCAAGGGGACTAGCGGGCTGAGGTATGAGCAGTTCTTC
>TRBV19|few|TRBJ2-1|TRBD2
CASTPSGVNNEQFF
TGTGCCAGTACCCCCAGCGGGGTTAACAATGAGCAGTTCTTC
>TRBV7-9|NA|TRBJ2-1|NA
CASSSGSSQFF
TGTGCCAGCAGCTCCGGGAGCTCCCAGTTCTTC
>TRBV30|NA|TRBJ1-4|NA
CAWSPIGGVEKLFF
TGTGCCTGGAGCCCCATAGGCGGAGTTGAAAAACTGTTTTTT
>TRBV9|NA|TRBJ2-3|NA
CASSEPGGGLGTDTQYF
TGTGCCAGCAGCGAACCTGGGGGGGGGCTGGGGACAGATACGCAGTATTTT
>TRBV6-5|once|TRBJ1-2|NA
CASSPRLNGYTF
TGTGCCAGCTCCCCCAGGTTGAATGGCTACACCTTC
>TRBV7-3|few|TRBJ2-1|NA
CASSFRPGVGNEQFF
TGTGCCAGCAGCTTCCGGCCGGGAGTCGGCAATGAGCAGTTCTTC
>TRBV5-6|few|TRBJ2-2|NA
CASSSPAVQVTGELFF
TGTGCCAGCAGCTCACCAGCGGTACAAGTTACCGGGGAGCTGTTTTTT
>TRBV6-1|NA|TRBJ1-1|TRBD1
CASSEEDRGSAFF
TGTGCCAGCAGTGAAGAAGACAGGGGATCGGCTTTCTTT
>TRBV2|NA|TRBJ1-5|NA
CASSVLTGDQPQHF
TGTGCCAGCAGTGTCTTGACAGGTGATCAGCCCCAGCATTTT
>TRBV5-6|NA|TRBJ1-1|NA
CASSFLAGGVNTEAFF
TGTGCCAGCAGCTTTTTAGCGGGGGGCGTGAACACTGAAGCTTTCTTT
>TRBV5-1|NA|TRBJ2-1|NA
CASSQQSGTFYNEQFF
TGCGCCAGCAGCCAACAATCCGGGACATTCTACAATGAGCAGTTCTTC
>TRBV19|NA|TRBJ2-1|TRBD2
CASSIFTSDPLEQFF
TGTGCCAGTAGTATTTTTACTAGCGATCCCCTTGAGCAGTTCTTC
>TRBV5-4|NA|TRBJ2-5|NA
CASSFEGAQYF
TGTGCCAGCAGCTTTGAAGGGGCCCAGTACTTC
>TRBV5-1|NA|TRBJ1-1|NA
CASSVALETEAFF
TGCGCCAGCAGCGTCGCCCTGGAGACTGAAGCTTTCTTT
>TRBV11-2|NA|TRBJ2-7|TRBD1
CASSLGTGGVEQYF
TGTGCCAGCAGCTTAGGGACAGGGGGCGTCGAGCAGTACTTC
>TRBV28|NA|TRBJ2-1|TRBD2
CASTELAGDNEQFF
TGTGCCAGCACCGAACTAGCGGGAGATAATGAGCAGTTCTTC
>TRBV7-9|few|TRBJ2-7|NA
CASSLDTGEDEQYF
TGTGCCAGCAGCTTAGATACAGGGGAGGACGAGCAGTACTTC
>TRBV19|few|TRBJ2-6|TRBD1
CASSMYGTGGPSGANVLTF
TGTGCCAGTAGTATGTACGGGACAGGGGGTCCCTCTGGGGCCAACGTCCTGACTTTC
>TRBV4-2|few|TRBJ2-2|TRBD1
CASSQGQETGELFF
TGTGCCAGCAGCCAGGGACAGGAGACCGGGGAGCTGTTTTTT
>TRBV6-5|NA|TRBJ1-5|NA
CASSYSRGGNQPQHF
TGTGCCAGCAGTTACTCGCGAGGAGGCAATCAGCCCCAGCATTTT
>TRBV25-1|NA|TRBJ2-1|TRBD2
CASSSSGRPQGNEQFF
TGTGCCAGTTCGTCTAGCGGGAGGCCGCAAGGCAATGAGCAGTTCTTC
>TRBV11-2|NA|TRBJ2-1|TRBD2
CASRRLGGISGNYNEQFF
TGTGCCAGCAGACGCCTAGGGGGGATTAGCGGGAATTACAATGAGCAGTTCTTC
>TRBV27|NA|TRBJ1-1|NA
CASTEGGARPLKAFF
TGTGCCAGCACCGAGGGCGGAGCCCGGCCACTGAAAGCTTTCTTT
>TRBV7-9|NA|TRBJ2-7|TRBD2
CASSSYKTILAGHYEQYF
TGTGCCAGCAGCTCCTACAAAACAATACTAGCGGGCCACTACGAGCAGTACTTC
>TRBV24-1|NA|TRBJ2-5|NA
CATSDLIAYWTQYF
TGTGCCACCAGTGATTTGATAGCTTATTGGACCCAGTACTTC
>TRBV10-1|few|TRBJ1-1|TRBD1
CASSEGRGTAEAFF
TGCGCCAGCAGTGAGGGCAGGGGGACCGCTGAAGCTTTCTTT
>TRBV19|NA|TRBJ2-4|NA
CASSIDQQANLAKNIQYF
TGTGCCAGTAGTATTGATCAACAGGCGAATTTAGCCAAAAACATTCAGTACTTC
>TRBV29-1|NA|TRBJ2-3|TRBD2
CSVEDWVGLAGNPGETDTQYF
TGCAGCGTTGAAGACTGGGTGGGACTAGCGGGGAATCCGGGGGAGACAGATACGCAGTATTTT
>TRBV30|once|TRBJ1-3|TRBD1
CAWRGQGAGNTIYF
TGTGCCTGGAGGGGACAGGGGGCCGGTAACACCATATATTTT
>TRBV19|once|TRBJ1-5|TRBD1
CASSTSQGRKPQHF
TGTGCCAGTAGTACTTCACAGGGGAGGAAGCCCCAGCATTTT
>TRBV6-4|NA|TRBJ2-1|TRBD1
CASSDTPGQGYNEQFF
TGTGCCAGCAGTGACACACCGGGACAGGGATACAATGAGCAGTTCTTC
>TRBV4-2|NA|TRBJ1-4|TRBD1
CASSQDSQRGQVREKLFF
TGTGCCAGCAGCCAAGATTCCCAACGGGGACAGGTGCGCGAAAAACTGTTTTTT
>TRBV19|NA|TRBJ1-1|NA
CASRPPDSMNTEAFF
TGTGCCAGCCGCCCCCCGGACAGCATGAACACTGAAGCTTTCTTT
>TRBV28|NA|TRBJ1-1|NA
CASGTLLGAEAFF
TGTGCCAGCGGCACTCTCTTAGGGGCTGAAGCTTTCTTT
>TRBV9|NA|TRBJ2-7|TRBD2
CASSVGGFSYEQYF
TGTGCCAGCAGCGTGGGGGGGTTCTCCTACGAGCAGTACTTC
>TRBV5-1|NA|TRBJ2-3|NA
CASSLDGPSLTDTQYF
TGCGCCAGCAGCTTGGATGGGCCTTCGCTCACAGATACGCAGTATTTT
>TRBV23-1|NA|TRBJ1-5|NA
CASSPRLGKIGGFWPQHF
TGCGCCAGCAGTCCACGTTTGGGGAAAATAGGAGGTTTTTGGCCCCAGCATTTT
>TRBV5-1|NA|TRBJ1-5|NA
CASSLGVTDSNQPQHF
TGCGCCAGCAGCTTGGGGGTGACAGATAGCAATCAGCCCCAGCATTTT
>TRBV30|NA|TRBJ2-7|NA
CAWSRDTTYEQYF
TGTGCCTGGAGTAGGGACACGACCTACGAGCAGTACTTC
>TRBV6-5|NA|TRBJ2-7|TRBD1
CASSYRDRGYEQYF
TGTGCCAGCAGTTACCGGGACAGGGGCTACGAGCAGTACTTC
>TRBV11-3|few|TRBJ1-1|TRBD1
CASSLGDRGRVTEAFF
TGTGCCAGCAGCTTAGGGGACAGGGGGCGCGTCACTGAAGCTTTCTTT
>TRBV19|NA|TRBJ1-3|NA
CASMGLSGNTIYF
TGTGCCAGTATGGGCCTCTCTGGAAACACCATATATTTT